Below are 27 T cell receptor beta chains sequenced from a single sample in a study of T-cell reconstitution after alpha-beta-depleted transplantation in children. For TCRbeta, the library was prepared with unique molecular identifiers. Each CDR3 protein is one row after TCRdb ran MiXCR on the PCR reads. The table includes about 1,000,000 distinct CDR3 sequences, about 29% detected once. The sample consisted of PBMCs, mostly from graft donor cells, taken 360 days after TCRalphabeta/CD19-depleted stem cell transplant. The source of these receptors is a boy in the first two years of life who had a stem cell transplant for SCID, so the T cells may come from the graft donor.

This clonotype was observed a few times. The genes are TRBV6-2 or TRBV6-3 and TRBJ2-1, with TRBD2 as a possible D gene (7 bases). CDR1 MNHEY and CDR2 SVGEGT come from the germline V gene. The V end lost 7 bases, the J end lost 10 bases, and 17 bases lay between the germline ends. The CDR3 extends over 13 amino acids. The CDR3 nucleotides read TGTGCCAGCACCCGAGGGGGGGCAGGGGAGCAGTTCTTC. Translated, it gives CASTRGGAGEQFF.

This clonotype was observed many times. The chain joins TRBV28 to TRBJ2-3; D call uncertain. The germline CDR1 and CDR2 sequences are MDHEN and SYDVKM. The CDR3 runs to 11 residues. V lost 2 bases to trimming and J lost 9 bases, with 6 bases between them. The CDR3, as DNA: TGTGCCAGCAGTTTAGGGGTGACGCAGTATTTT. This encodes CASSLGVTQYF.

This chain joins TRBV5-1 and TRBJ2-2; D not certain. CDR1 SGHRS and CDR2 YFSETQ come from the germline V gene. The V end was cut by 1 base, the J end by 3 bases, with 4 bases between. This CDR3 contains 13 residues. The CDR3 here is CASSLTYTGELFF. The CDR3 DNA is TGCGCCAGCAGCTTGACCTACACCGGGGAGCTGTTTTTT.

In this sample, this clonotype turned up a few times. J is TRBJ2-3 and V is TRBV2, with D perhaps being TRBD1 or TRBD2 (7 bases each). Looked up from germline, CDR1 is SNHLY and CDR2 is FYNNEI. This CDR3 comprises 14 residues. With 7 bases removed from V and 4 bases from J, the gap between germline ends came to 15 bases. The CDR3 region is CASNDQGGADTQYF. The CDR3, as DNA: TGTGCCAGCAACGACCAGGGGGGGGCAGATACGCAGTATTTT.

This clonotype has a handful of counts. This chain uses TRBV5-1 with TRBJ2-7; D possibly matches TRBD1 or TRBD2 (5 bases each). The CDR3 is 15 amino acids. V was shortened by 1 base and J by 0 bases, with 11 bases between the two germline ends. CDR1 SGHRS and CDR2 YFSETQ come from the germline V gene. CDR3 nucleotide sequence: TGCGCCAGCAGCTTGTGGGGGACCAGCTCCTACGAGCAGTACTTC. Encoded protein: CASSLWGTSSYEQYF.

The chain combines TRBV4-2 with TRBJ2-1; possible D gene TRBD2, 6 bases. CDR3 length: 16 residues. The V and J ends lost 0 bases and 9 bases respectively, with 18 bases between them. CDR1 is LGHNA and CDR2 is YNFKEQ in the germline V gene. CDR3 in DNA: TGTGCCAGCAGCCAAGAGCCATACATTGGGGGGACTGAGCAGTTCTTC. Its protein is CASSQEPYIGGTEQFF.

The chain carries TRBV28 and TRBJ2-7; 9 bases match TRBD1. The V segment lost 6 bases and the J segment 2 bases; nucleotides outside the gene matches: 8. The CDR3 loop spans 15 amino acids. CDR1 is MDHEN and CDR2 is SYDVKM in the germline V gene. CDR3 amino acids: CASRDRDRAPYEQYF. Here the CDR3 DNA reads TGTGCCAGCAGGGACCGGGACAGGGCCCCCTACGAGCAGTACTTC.

The table lists this clonotype with a few counts. The rearrangement uses TRBV20-1 and TRBJ1-1; D might be TRBD1 (5 bases). CDR1 is DFQATT, CDR2 SNEGSKA, per germline (reference sequence). Trimming stripped 5 bases from V and 0 bases from J, with 10 bases between. The CDR3 is 13 residues long. The DNA of the CDR3 is TGCAGTGCTCCGGACACTTTGAACACTGAAGCTTTCTTT. Its translation: CSAPDTLNTEAFF.

The CDR3 DNA reads TGTGCCAGCAGGCCACTAGCGGGGGGCCCTAGCTCCTACAATGAGCAGTTCTTC. Residues: CASRPLAGGPSSYNEQFF. V gene TRBV28 combines with J gene TRBJ2-1; 12 bases are a match to TRBD2. This CDR3 region has 18 residues. V was pared by 6 bases and J by 0 bases, with 9 bases of the junction left unmatched. Germline-derived CDR1 and CDR2 are MDHEN and SYDVKM.

The chain couples TRBV7-3 to TRBJ2-3; 9 nucleotides agree with TRBD2. V lost 5 bases, J lost 1 base, and 7 bases stayed unmatched. This CDR3 is built from 16 residues. Germline CDR1 and CDR2: SGHTA and FQGTGA. The CDR3 loop is CASSARGGAGTDTQYF. DNA of the CDR3: TGTGCCAGCAGCGCGCGCGGGGGGGCCGGCACAGATACGCAGTATTTT. Full variable domain (missing parts from reference TRBV7-3 and TRBJ2-3): GAGVSQTPSNKVTEKGKYVELRCDPISGHTALYWYRQSLGQGPEFLIYFQGTGAADDSGLPNDRFFAVRPEGSVSTLKIQRTERGDSAVYLCASSARGGAGTDTQYFGPGTRLTVL.

This clonotype was seen a few times. This chain joins TRBV12-3 or TRBV12-4 and TRBJ1-5, with D perhaps TRBD1 (5 bases). The CDR3 length is 14 residues. The V and J ends lost 3 bases and 6 bases respectively, with 12 bases between them. The chain's CDR3 is CASSLMARAQPQHF. CDR3 nucleotide sequence: TGTGCCAGCAGTTTGATGGCCAGGGCTCAGCCCCAGCATTTT.

The chain carries TRBV19 and TRBJ2-7, with D maybe TRBD2 (7 bases). Germline assignment: CDR1 LNHDA and CDR2 SQIVND (reference sequence). This CDR3 has 16 amino acids. The V end lost 3 bases, the J end lost 3 bases, and 18 bases lay between the germline ends. CDR3 DNA sequence: TGTGCCAGTAGTATTGGGTCGGGGGGCCCCCTCTACGAGCAGTACTTC. Encoded protein: CASSIGSGGPLYEQYF.

Points on this clonotype: The junction departs from germline at one end; a sequencing error may be responsible. The chain carries TRBV20-1 and TRBJ2-5, with a weak D call TRBD2 (6 bases). The CDR3 has 17 amino acids. From germline, CDR1 is DFQATT and CDR2 SNEGSKA (reference sequence). CDR3 region: CCARESKRAYFEETQYF. The CDR3 bases are TGCTGTGCTAGAGAATCCAAGCGGGCTTACTTCGAGGAGACCCAGTACTTC.

V and J are TRBV29-1 and TRBJ2-2, with TRBD1 identical over 9 bases. Germline V CDR1 and CDR2: SQVTM, ANQGSEA. CDR3 length: 13 amino acids. With V trimmed by 7 bases and J by 4 bases, 4 bases remained unmatched. In DNA, the CDR3 is TGCAGCGCCCGGACAGGGGCCACCGGGGAGCTGTTTTTT. Translation: CSARTGATGELFF.

The chain has TRBV15 and TRBJ2-3; 7 nucleotides match TRBD2. The V segment lost 0 bases and the J segment 1 base; nucleotides outside the gene matches: 13. The CDR3 is made up of 19 amino acids. Germline V gene lookup returns CDR1 LNHNV and CDR2 YYDKDF (reference sequence). CDR3 sequence: CATSRDGGRRGVGTDTQYF. CDR3 coding DNA: TGTGCCACCAGCAGAGATGGGGGTCGCCGGGGGGTGGGCACAGATACGCAGTATTTT. The whole variable domain, remainder taken from reference TRBV15 and TRBJ2-3, is DAMVIQNPRYQVTQFGKPVTLSCSQTLNHNVMYWYQQKSSQAPKLLFHYYDKDFNNEADTPDNFQSRRPNTSFCFLDIRSPGLGDTAMYLCATSRDGGRRGVGTDTQYFGPGTRLTVL.

The sample holds a few counts of this clonotype. CDR3 residues: CASSRRTVNAGEQYF. In DNA form, the CDR3 reads TGCGCCAGCAGCCGCCGGACGGTTAATGCGGGAGAGCAGTACTTC. The V call is TRBV4-3, the J call TRBJ2-7; perhaps TRBD2 as D (6 bases). Trimming shortened V by 4 bases and J by 7 bases, and 20 bases separated the two germline ends. CDR1 and CDR2 (germline): LGHNA, YSLEER. This CDR3 has 15 amino acids.

The chain joins TRBV29-1 to TRBJ2-1; weak D call: TRBD1 (5 bases). Trimming shortened V by 2 bases and J by 8 bases, and 10 bases separated the two germline ends. CDR3 length: 12 residues. Germline V gene data show CDR1 as SQVTM and CDR2 as ANQGSEA. Here the CDR3 DNA reads TGCAGCGTTGAAATTCAAGGGGATGAGCAGTTCTTC. This encodes CSVEIQGDEQFF.

This clonotype was picked up a small number of times. J is TRBJ2-1 and V is TRBV20-1; D is unresolved. The CDR3 runs 12 residues. V lost 1 base, J lost 11 bases, and 12 bases lay in between. Germline V gene data show CDR1 as DFQATT and CDR2 as SNEGSKA (reference sequence). In DNA, the CDR3 is TGCAGTGCTAGAGGGCCCTCCTTGAAGCAGTTCTTC. It yields the protein CSARGPSLKQFF.

This chain uses TRBV12-3 or TRBV12-4 with TRBJ1-4; D gene uncertain. CDR3 length equals 12 residues. Trimming stripped 6 bases from V and 8 bases from J, with 10 bases between. In DNA form, the CDR3 reads TGTGCCAGCAGAGGCGACTGGGAAAAACTGTTTTTT. Translated, it gives CASRGDWEKLFF.

This clonotype was detected once. The J gene is TRBJ1-2, the V gene TRBV28, with D perhaps TRBD1 (6 bases). The ends were cut back, 3 bases at V and 4 bases at J, with 15 bases in the middle. CDR3 length: 15 residues. The V gene's germline CDR1 is MDHEN and CDR2 SYDVKM. The DNA for the CDR3 is TGTGCCAGCAGTTTCGGGGGGCCGCTTCGCTATGGCTACACCTTC. This codes for CASSFGGPLRYGYTF.

V gene TRBV6-5 combines with J gene TRBJ2-5, with D perhaps TRBD2 (6 bases). V dropped 1 base and J dropped 5 bases, with 14 bases sitting between them. There are 15 residues in the CDR3. Germline V gene data show CDR1 as MNHEY and CDR2 as SVGAGI. CDR3 DNA sequence: TGTGCCAGCAGTTACTTAAGGCCAGGGAGGGAGACCCAGTACTTC. Its translation: CASSYLRPGRETQYF.

This clonotype was seen only a few times. The rearrangement uses TRBV29-1 and TRBJ1-2, with a possible D match to TRBD1 (6 bases). This CDR3 comprises 14 residues. The V gene lost 6 bases and the J gene lost 3 bases, with 17 bases spanning the gap. The germline V gene encodes CDR1 SQVTM and CDR2 ANQGSEA. The DNA for the CDR3 is TGCAGCGTGTCCCGCTGGGACAACGACTATGGCTACACCTTC. Encoded protein: CSVSRWDNDYGYTF.

J is TRBJ2-3 and V is TRBV4-3, with TRBD2 identical over 8 bases. Trimming removed 0 bases from V and 2 bases from J; junction bases left unmatched: 13. This CDR3 is built from 19 residues. Germline V gives CDR1 LGHNA, CDR2 YSLEER. This chain's CDR3 is CASSQDRGVLAVSTDTQYF. CDR3 DNA sequence: TGCGCCAGCAGCCAAGATCGTGGGGTACTAGCGGTATCCACAGATACGCAGTATTTT.

This clonotype was seen only a few times. The V and J genes are TRBV10-3 and TRBJ2-1; 9 nucleotides match TRBD2. The CDR3 has 15 residues. The V segment lost 8 bases and the J segment 3 bases; nucleotides outside the gene matches: 8. Germline-derived CDR1 and CDR2 are ENHRY and SYGVKD. This chain's CDR3 is CAIRSGGPIYNEQFF. For the CDR3, the DNA is TGTGCCATCCGTAGCGGGGGCCCAATCTACAATGAGCAGTTCTTC.

This clonotype has a handful of counts. The J gene is TRBJ2-7, the V gene TRBV12-3 or TRBV12-4, with 9 bases aligning to TRBD1. V shed 7 bases, J shed 0 bases, and the junction held 16 bases outside the gene matches. The CDR3 is made up of 18 amino acids. CDR3 protein: CASKRDREVVSPSYEQYF. In DNA form, the CDR3 reads TGTGCCAGCAAGAGGGACAGGGAGGTAGTATCACCCTCCTACGAGCAGTACTTC.

A few counts support this clonotype. The V and J genes are TRBV20-1 and TRBJ2-3; a possible D gene is TRBD2 (6 bases). This CDR3 is built from 16 residues. From germline, CDR1 is DFQATT and CDR2 SNEGSKA (reference sequence). Trimming stripped 5 bases from V and 0 bases from J, with 18 bases between. The CDR3: CSADGPGGPSTDTQYF. In nucleotides, the CDR3 is TGCAGTGCTGATGGACCCGGGGGACCCAGCACAGATACGCAGTATTTT.

The chain joins TRBV6-5 to TRBJ2-3; D not certain. CDR1 is MNHEY and CDR2 is SVGAGI in the germline V gene. This CDR3 spans 16 amino acids. Trimming stripped 4 bases from V and 0 bases from J, with 14 bases between. The CDR3 spells CASSWGWAPSTDTQYF. CDR3 nucleotide sequence: TGTGCCAGCAGTTGGGGTTGGGCGCCCAGCACAGATACGCAGTATTTT.